This T cell receptor (beta chain) was observed in a study of cytomegalovirus exposure and HLA in healthy donors. General study results and limits: Later analysis found that TCR beta chains associated with HLA were more clonally expanded than other, equally common chains. A later analysis reported that several of the most significant clusters appeared to be linked to common viral pathogens, among them Epstein-Barr virus. Cytomegalovirus association was listed for approximately 150 TCR beta chains. Researchers reportedly found TCR beta sequences accurately predicted most subjects' HLA-A and HLA-B alleles.

Turning to this clone: Antigen unknown.

The PCR used 60 Vbeta and 13 Jbeta primers. Data came from immunoSEQ multiplex PCR; TCRdb stores just in-frame clones and leaves some out. This table holds roughly 150,000 clones, over 75% found once. The sequencing sample was made of PBMCs. The clonotype originates from a female donor in good health and CMV-seronegative.

CDR3 in DNA: TGTGCCAGCAGCACCCAGACAGGTTTAACTGAAGCTTTCTTT. Translation: CASSTQTGLTEAFF. This rearrangement joins TRBV7-9 to TRBJ1-1, with D perhaps TRBD1 (6 bases). Deletions cut 5 bases from V and 5 bases from J, with 15 bases between. The length of the CDR3 is 14 residues. Germline-derived CDR1 and CDR2 are SEHNR and FQNEAQ (reference sequence).